This TCR beta chain was profiled in a study of vaccination and CD4 T cells after COVID-19. Study-wide results and limits: 304 of 307 vaccine-specific clones from convalescent patients were spike mono-reactive.

The treatment is: roughly ten-day PBMC culture with coronavirus spike peptide pools or control peptides (ViraFEST assay). The V and J ends lost 4 bases and 7 bases respectively, with 13 bases between them. Germline CDR1 and CDR2: SQVTM and ANQGSEA. The CDR3 contains 12 residues. Sequencing of the DNA from cultured CD4+ T cells was carried out with the Oncomine TCR Beta short-read assay. MiXCR was run by TCRdb on the PCR reads, yielding one entry per CDR3 protein. This table has roughly 14,000 distinct CDR3 sequences, 40% to 65% appearing once. Turning to this clonotype: The antigen is not known.

Sequencing was done on a sample of CD4+ T cells from blood, cultured in vitro. This chain uses TRBV29-1 with TRBJ2-5; D is tentatively TRBD1 or TRBD2 (5 bases each). The TCR comes from a human donor who had recovered from COVID-19. CDR3 residues: CSVVGDRGTQYF. CDR3 nucleotide sequence: TGCAGCGTTGTGGGGGATAGGGGGACCCAGTACTTC.